A selection of T cell receptor beta chains follows, all from one sample in a study of OX40 agonist ivuxolimab in advanced cancers. Some clones are missing from TCRdb's copy, which holds only in-frame ones; the method was immunoSEQ multiplex PCR. Found here are fewer than 60,000 clones, 75% to 80% of them singletons; the top ten hold 6.5% to 9.5%. The specimen was CD4+ or CD8+ T cells sorted from blood, collected in a trial of the OX40 agonist ivuxolimab. The receptors come from an adult with an advanced solid tumor such as melanoma, head and neck, liver or kidney cancer. Both conserved end residues are part of each CDR3. Where a row states a size, it is once, few, many or the class of an expanded clone; other rows omit it.

size	V	CDR3
.	TRBV27	CASSLASIHEQFF
.	TRBV30	CAWSWGGYNEQFF
.	TRBV7-9	CASSLVVGNSPLHF
once	TRBV19	CASSIRPGQGSYNEQFF
few	TRBV5-6	CASSLANTYEQYF
.	TRBV5-4	CASSRTGTGGYGYTF
few	TRBV5-4	CASSQGLGLYEQFF
.	TRBV7-6	CASSLVTGWGYTF
.	TRBV27	CASTSASGSMGETQYF
.	TRBV6-1	CASSYYRENTEAFF
.	TRBV11-3	CASSPRQGRQNEQFF
.	TRBV6-1	CASSALAGGRQETQYF